This T cell receptor (beta chain) appears in the sequencing data of a study of post-analysis software for immune sequencing data. Study in general: The disease courses covered relapsing-remitting, secondary progressive and progressive-relapsing multiple sclerosis.

Regarding the study as a whole: The study found significantly lower normalized Chao1 diversity in multiple sclerosis patients than in controls. The F measure placed samples prepared in the same batch into strongly shared clusters. In patients, TRBV5-6, TRBV5-1 and TRBV20-1 belonged to five or six TRBV segments found more frequently than in controls.

Carried by the TCR beta cDNA libraries were unique molecular identifiers. Starting from approximately 0.95 to 9.8 million T cells, the study yielded roughly 0.5 million cDNA molecules. In TCRdb, the PCR reads were re-called with MiXCR into one record per CDR3 protein. The table records under 900,000 distinct CDR3 sequences, roughly 58% of them present only once. The sample holds a few counts of this clonotype. The antigen remains unidentified. The CDR3 runs 15 residues. V lost 4 bases to trimming and J lost 5 bases; unmatched junction nucleotides: 10. Germline values: CDR1 SGHRS, CDR2 YFSETQ. Source material: blood. This clonotype was sampled from a girl aged 10 to 17 with multiple sclerosis. The chain has TRBV5-1 and TRBJ2-3; 7 bases agree with TRBD2. The CDR3 DNA follows: TGCGCCAGCAGCCTCTCGCCGGGGGGAGGAGATACGCAGTATTTT. Translated: CASSLSPGGGDTQYF.